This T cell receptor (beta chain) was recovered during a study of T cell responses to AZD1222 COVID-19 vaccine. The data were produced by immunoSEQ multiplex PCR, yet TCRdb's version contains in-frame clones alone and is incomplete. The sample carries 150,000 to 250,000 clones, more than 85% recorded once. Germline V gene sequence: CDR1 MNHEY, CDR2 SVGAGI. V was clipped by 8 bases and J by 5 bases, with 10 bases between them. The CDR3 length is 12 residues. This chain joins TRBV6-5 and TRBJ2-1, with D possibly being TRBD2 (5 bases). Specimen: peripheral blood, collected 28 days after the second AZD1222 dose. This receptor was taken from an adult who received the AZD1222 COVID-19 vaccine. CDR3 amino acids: CASGKTNNEQFF. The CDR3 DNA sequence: TGTGCCAGCGGGAAGACTAACAATGAGCAGTTCTTC.